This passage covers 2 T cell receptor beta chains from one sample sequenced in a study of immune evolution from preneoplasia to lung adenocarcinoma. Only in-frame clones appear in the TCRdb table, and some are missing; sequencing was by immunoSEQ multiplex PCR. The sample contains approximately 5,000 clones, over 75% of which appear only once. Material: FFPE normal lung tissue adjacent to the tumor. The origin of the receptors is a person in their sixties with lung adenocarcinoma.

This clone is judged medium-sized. The CDR3 loop reads CASSLGLADYNEQFF. In DNA form, the CDR3 reads TGTGCCAGCAGCCTGGGGCTAGCGGACTACAATGAGCAGTTCTTC. The genes are TRBV7-2 and TRBJ2-1, with 7 bases fitting TRBD2. This CDR3 is 15 amino acids long. V shed 5 bases, J shed 3 bases, and the junction held 7 bases outside the gene matches. Germline-derived CDR1 and CDR2 are SGHTA and FQGNSA.

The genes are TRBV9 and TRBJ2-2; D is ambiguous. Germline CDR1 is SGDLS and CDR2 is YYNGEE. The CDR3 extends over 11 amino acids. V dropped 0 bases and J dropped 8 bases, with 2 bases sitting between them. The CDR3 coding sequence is TGTGCCAGCAGCGTAGCGGGGGAGCTGTTTTTT. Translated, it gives CASSVAGELFF. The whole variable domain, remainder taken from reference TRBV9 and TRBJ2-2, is DSGVTQTPKHLITATGQRVTLRCSPRSGDLSVYWYQQSLDQGLQFLIQYYNGEERAKGNILERFSAQQFPDLHSELNLSSLELGDSALYFCASSVAGELFFGEGSRLTVL.